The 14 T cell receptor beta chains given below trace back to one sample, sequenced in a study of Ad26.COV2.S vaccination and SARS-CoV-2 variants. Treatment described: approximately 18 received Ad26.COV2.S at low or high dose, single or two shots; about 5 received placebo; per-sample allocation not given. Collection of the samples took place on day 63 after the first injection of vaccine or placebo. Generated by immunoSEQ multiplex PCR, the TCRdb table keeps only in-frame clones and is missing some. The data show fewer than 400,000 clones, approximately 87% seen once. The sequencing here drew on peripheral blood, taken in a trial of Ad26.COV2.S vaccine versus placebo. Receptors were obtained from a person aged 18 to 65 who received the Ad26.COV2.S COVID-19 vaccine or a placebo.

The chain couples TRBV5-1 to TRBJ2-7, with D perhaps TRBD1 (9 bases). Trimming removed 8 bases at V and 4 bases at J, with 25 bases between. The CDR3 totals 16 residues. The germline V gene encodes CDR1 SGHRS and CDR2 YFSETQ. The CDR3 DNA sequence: TGCGCCAGGCAGGGACAGGGACCCGGCGGGGGGTACGAGCAGTACGTC. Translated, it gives CARQGQGPGGGYEQYV.

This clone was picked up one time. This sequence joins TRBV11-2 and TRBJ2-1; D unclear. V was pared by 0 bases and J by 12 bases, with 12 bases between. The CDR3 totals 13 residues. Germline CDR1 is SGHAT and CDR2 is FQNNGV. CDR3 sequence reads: CASSLEEFWGQFF. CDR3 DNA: TGTGCCAGCAGCTTAGAGGAGTTTTGGGGGCAGTTCTTC.

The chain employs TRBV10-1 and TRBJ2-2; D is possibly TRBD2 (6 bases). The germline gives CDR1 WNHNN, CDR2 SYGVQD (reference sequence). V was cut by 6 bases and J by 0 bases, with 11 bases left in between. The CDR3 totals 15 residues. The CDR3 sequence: CASSRDSANTGELFF. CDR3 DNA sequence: TGCGCCAGCAGCCGGGACTCCGCGAACACCGGGGAGCTGTTTTTT.

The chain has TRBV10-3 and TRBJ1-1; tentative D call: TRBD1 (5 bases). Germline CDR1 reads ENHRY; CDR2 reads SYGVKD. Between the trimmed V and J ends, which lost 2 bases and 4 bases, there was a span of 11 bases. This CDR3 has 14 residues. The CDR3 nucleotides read TGTGCCATCAGTGAGGGGACGGCGGCCACTGAAGCTTTCTTT. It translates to CAISEGTAATEAFF.

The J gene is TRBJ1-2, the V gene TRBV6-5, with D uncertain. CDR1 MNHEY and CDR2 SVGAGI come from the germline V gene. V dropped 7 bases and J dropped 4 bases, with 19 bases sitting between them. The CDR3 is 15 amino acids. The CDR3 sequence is CASNPMARRGYGYTF. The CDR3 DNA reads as TGTGCCAGCAACCCGATGGCGCGGCGGGGCTATGGCTACACCTTC.

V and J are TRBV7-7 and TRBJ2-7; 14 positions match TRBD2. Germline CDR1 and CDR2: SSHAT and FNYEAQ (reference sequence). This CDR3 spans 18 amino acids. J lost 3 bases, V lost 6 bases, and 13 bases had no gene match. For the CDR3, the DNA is TGTGCCAGCAGTCTTTCGACTAGCGGGAGGGACGAAAACTACGAGCAGTACGTC. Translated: CASSLSTSGRDENYEQYV.

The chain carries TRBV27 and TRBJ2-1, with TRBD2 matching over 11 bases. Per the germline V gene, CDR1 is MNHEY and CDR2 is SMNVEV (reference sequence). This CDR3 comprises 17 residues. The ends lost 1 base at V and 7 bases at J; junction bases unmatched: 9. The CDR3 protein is CASSLWSTSGATNEQFF. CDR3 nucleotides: TGTGCCAGCAGTTTATGGTCGACTAGCGGGGCAACAAATGAGCAGTTCTTC.

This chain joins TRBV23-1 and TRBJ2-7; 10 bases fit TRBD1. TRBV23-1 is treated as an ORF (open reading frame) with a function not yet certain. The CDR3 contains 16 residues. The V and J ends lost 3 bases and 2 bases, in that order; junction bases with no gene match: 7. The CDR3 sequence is CASSHPGQGNTYEQYV. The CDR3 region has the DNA TGCGCCAGCAGTCATCCGGGACAGGGGAACACCTACGAGCAGTACGTC.

CDR3 protein: CASSTQRDTQYF. The CDR3, as DNA: TGTGCCAGCAGCACACAGCGGGATACGCAGTATTTT. This sequence joins TRBV27 and TRBJ2-3; possible D gene TRBD2, 5 bases. This CDR3 is built from 12 residues. Germline assignment: CDR1 MNHEY and CDR2 SMNVEV (reference sequence). V dropped 6 bases and J dropped 6 bases, with 10 bases sitting between them.

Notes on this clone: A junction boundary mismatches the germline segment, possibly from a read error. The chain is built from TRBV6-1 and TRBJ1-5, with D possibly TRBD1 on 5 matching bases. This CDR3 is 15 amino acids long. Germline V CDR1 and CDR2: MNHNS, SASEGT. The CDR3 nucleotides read TGTGCCAGCAGGGAAGGACAACCTAGCAATCAGCCCCAGCATTTT. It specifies CASREGQPSNQPQHF.

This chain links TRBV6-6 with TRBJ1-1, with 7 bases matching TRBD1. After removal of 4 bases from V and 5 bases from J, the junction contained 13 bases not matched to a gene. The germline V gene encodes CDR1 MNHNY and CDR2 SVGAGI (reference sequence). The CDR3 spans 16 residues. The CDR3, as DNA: TGTGCCAGCAGTTTGAGGGGTCAGGGGGGCGCGACTGAAGCTTTCTTT. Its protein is CASSLRGQGGATEAFF.

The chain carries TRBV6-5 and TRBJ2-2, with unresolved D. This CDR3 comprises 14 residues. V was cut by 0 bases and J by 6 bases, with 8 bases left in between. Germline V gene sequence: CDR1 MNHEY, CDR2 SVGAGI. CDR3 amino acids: CASSYSSGAGELFF. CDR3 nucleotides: TGTGCCAGCAGTTACTCTTCAGGAGCCGGGGAGCTGTTTTTT.

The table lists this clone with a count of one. CDR3 sequence (DNA): TGTGCCAGCAGCTTCCAGGGGTTGATTTTCGCTGAAGCTTTCTTT. Protein sequence: CASSFQGLIFAEAFF. The chain couples TRBV7-2 to TRBJ1-1; possibly TRBD1 for D (6 bases). CDR3 length: 15 residues. The germline CDR1 and CDR2 sequences are SGHTA and FQGNSA. V lost 3 bases and J 6 bases, leaving 17 bases between the germline ends.

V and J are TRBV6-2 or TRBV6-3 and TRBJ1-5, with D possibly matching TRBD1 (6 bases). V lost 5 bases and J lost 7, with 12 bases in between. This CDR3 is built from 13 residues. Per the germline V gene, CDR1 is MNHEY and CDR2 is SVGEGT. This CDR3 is CASSKQGLQPQHF. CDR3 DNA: TGTGCCAGCAGTAAACAGGGTCTCCAGCCCCAGCATTTT.